Given below is one TCR beta chain in context. What it recognizes is unknown. Germline lookup yields CDR1 SQVTM and CDR2 ANQGSEA. Between the trimmed V and J ends, which lost 7 bases and 1 base, there was a span of 8 bases. The CDR3 extends over 11 amino acids. The sample is drawn from a study of radiation and T cells in renal cell carcinoma. General study results and limits: No pretreatment tumor biopsies were available for baseline clonotypes.

Time point described: blood 2 weeks post-SBRT. Treatment here: 15 Gy SBRT to primary tumor, nephrectomy 4 weeks later. After SBRT, blood was collected at 2 and 4 weeks, plus baseline. Assay used: immunoSEQ multiplex PCR; TCRdb lists only in-frame clones, some missing. The repertoire holds some 75,000 clones, with 82% as singletons. V is TRBV29-1 and J is TRBJ2-7, with a possible D match to TRBD1 (5 bases). Source: blood, taken from a patient whose treatment included radiotherapy and nephrectomy. The sequence derives from a man between 60 and 75 years old with renal cell carcinoma. The CDR3 region has the DNA TGCAGCGCAACAGGATCCTACGAGCAGTACTTC. It encodes CSATGSYEQYF.